A single TCR beta chain is shown here with its context. Antigen specificity is unknown. The data are from a study of T cell repertoires and HLA-DP antigens. Untouched CD4+ T cells were isolated by negative selection, averaging approximately 98% purity. Here immunoSEQ multiplex PCR was the method, and the copy in TCRdb shows in-frame clones only, minus some. The sample consists of about 73,000 clones, around 80% of them appearing once. The J segment lost 6 bases and the V segment lost 5 bases, leaving 4 bases of the junction unmatched. The CDR3 covers 16 residues. Germline-derived CDR1 and CDR2 are SGHNT and YENEEA.

The sample consisted of CD4+ T cells from PBMCs. This chain joins TRBV11-3 and TRBJ2-1, with 16 bases lining up with TRBD2. This TCR came from a man aged 55 to 70 in good health and CMV-seronegative. The CDR3 nucleotides are TGTGCCAGCAGCCGCGGGACTAGCGGGAGGGTCAATGAGCAGTTCTTC. Translation gives CASSRGTSGRVNEQFF.